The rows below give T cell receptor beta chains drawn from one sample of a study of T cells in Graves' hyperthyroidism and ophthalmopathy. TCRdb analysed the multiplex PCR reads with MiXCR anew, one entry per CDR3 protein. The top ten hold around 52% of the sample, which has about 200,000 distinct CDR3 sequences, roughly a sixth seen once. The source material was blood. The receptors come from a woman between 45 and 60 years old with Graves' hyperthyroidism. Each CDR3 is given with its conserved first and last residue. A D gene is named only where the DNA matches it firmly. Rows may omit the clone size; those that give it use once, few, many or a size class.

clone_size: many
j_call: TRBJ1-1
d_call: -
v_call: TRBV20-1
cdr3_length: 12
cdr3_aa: CSARNRDTEAFF
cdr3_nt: TGCAGTGCTAGAAACAGGGACACTGAAGCTTTCTTT

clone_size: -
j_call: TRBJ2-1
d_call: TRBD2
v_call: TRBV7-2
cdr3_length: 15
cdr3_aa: CASSLTGGPQNEQFF
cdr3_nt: TGTGCCAGCAGCTTAACGGGAGGGCCGCAGAATGAGCAGTTCTTC

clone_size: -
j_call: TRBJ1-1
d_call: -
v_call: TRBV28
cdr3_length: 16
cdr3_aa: CASSLGGGGGNTEAFF
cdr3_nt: TGTGCCAGCAGTTTGGGGGGGGGAGGGGGGAACACTGAAGCTTTCTTT

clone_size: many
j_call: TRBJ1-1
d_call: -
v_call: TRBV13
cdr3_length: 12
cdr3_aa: CASSLLDTEAFF
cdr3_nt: TGTGCCAGCAGCTTATTGGACACTGAAGCTTTCTTT

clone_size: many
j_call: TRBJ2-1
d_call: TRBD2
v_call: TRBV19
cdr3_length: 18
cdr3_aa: CASSMRLAGGEAYNEQFF
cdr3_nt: TGTGCCAGTAGTATGAGACTAGCGGGAGGGGAGGCCTACAATGAGCAGTTCTTC

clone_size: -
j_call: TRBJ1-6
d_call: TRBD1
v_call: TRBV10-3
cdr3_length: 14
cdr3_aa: CAIRNRDSDTPLHF
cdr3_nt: TGTGCCATCAGAAACCGGGACAGCGATACACCCCTCCACTTT

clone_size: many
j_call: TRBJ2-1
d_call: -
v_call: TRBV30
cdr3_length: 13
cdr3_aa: CAWSVGRGHEQFF
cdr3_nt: TGTGCCTGGAGTGTAGGCAGGGGACATGAGCAGTTCTTC

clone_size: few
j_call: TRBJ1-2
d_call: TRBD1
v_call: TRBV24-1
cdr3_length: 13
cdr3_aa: CATRDRANYGYTF
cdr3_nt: TGTGCCACCAGAGACAGGGCTAACTATGGCTACACCTTC

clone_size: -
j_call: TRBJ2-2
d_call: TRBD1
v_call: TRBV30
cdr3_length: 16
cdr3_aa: CAWKGLGTGNTGELFF
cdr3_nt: TGTGCCTGGAAAGGTCTGGGGACAGGGAACACCGGGGAGCTGTTTTTT

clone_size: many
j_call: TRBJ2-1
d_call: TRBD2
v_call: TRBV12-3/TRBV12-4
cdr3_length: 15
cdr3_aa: CASSLLAGDHNEQFF
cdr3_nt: TGTGCCAGCAGTTTGTTAGCGGGCGACCACAATGAGCAGTTCTTC

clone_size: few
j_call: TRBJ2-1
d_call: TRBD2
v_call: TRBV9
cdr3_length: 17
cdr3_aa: CASSPRIGAGVFNEQFF
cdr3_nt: TGTGCCAGCAGCCCACGCATAGGAGCGGGAGTGTTCAATGAGCAGTTCTTC

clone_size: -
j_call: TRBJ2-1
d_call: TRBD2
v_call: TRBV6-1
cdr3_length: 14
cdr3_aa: CATETSGRYNEQFF
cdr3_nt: TGTGCCACCGAGACTAGCGGGAGGTACAATGAGCAGTTCTTC

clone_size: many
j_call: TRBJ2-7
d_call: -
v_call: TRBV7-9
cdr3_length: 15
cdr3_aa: CASSLGERGLDEQYF
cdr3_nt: TGTGCCAGCAGCTTAGGAGAACGCGGACTCGACGAGCAGTACTTC

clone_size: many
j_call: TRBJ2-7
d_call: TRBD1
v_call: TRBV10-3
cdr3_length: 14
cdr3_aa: CAIRGDRGTYEQYF
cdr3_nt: TGTGCCATCAGGGGGGACAGGGGCACCTACGAGCAGTACTTC

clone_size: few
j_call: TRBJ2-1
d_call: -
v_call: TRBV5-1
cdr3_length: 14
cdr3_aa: CASSAGTTNNEQFF
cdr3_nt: TGCGCCAGCAGCGCCGGGACCACGAACAATGAGCAGTTCTTC